What follows is one T cell receptor (beta chain) and its context. The germline gives CDR1 KGHDR, CDR2 SFDVKD. The CDR3 spans 16 residues. Between the trimmed V and J ends, which lost 4 bases and 9 bases, there was a span of 21 bases. This entry is derived from a study of blood T cell repertoires in COVID-19. Study-level background: Sites across the United States, Italy and Spain contributed samples from acute and convalescent COVID-19. The cDNA or gDNA used as material had been derived from T cells, B-cell-depleted T cells, or PBMCs.

In the original workflow: Amplifying reference gene primers gave estimates of nucleated cell counts. TCRdb keeps only in-frame clones here, not all; method: immunoSEQ multiplex PCR. V and J calls and clone size are those listed in that table; D and trimming were worked out from the DNA. Seen here are 95,000 to 100,000 clones, 81% observed once, and the top ten hold about 10%. Specimen: peripheral blood. This receptor was identified in a woman aged 80 or older with acute or convalescent COVID-19. The gene calls are TRBV24-1 and TRBJ1-5; D is perhaps TRBD1 (6 bases). The CDR3 sequence: CATSDPRQGSFTPQHF. The DNA for the CDR3 is TGTGCCACCAGTGACCCCCGGCAGGGGTCGTTTACGCCCCAGCATTTT.